The 22 T cell receptor beta chains below were found in one sample sequenced in a study of OX40 agonist ivuxolimab in advanced cancers. TCRdb keeps only in-frame clones here, not all; method: immunoSEQ multiplex PCR. The sample holds nearly 80,000 clones, approximately 85% seen once. The sample in question was CD4+ or CD8+ T cells sorted from blood, obtained in a trial of the OX40 agonist ivuxolimab. The receptors here all came from an adult with an advanced solid tumor such as melanoma, head and neck, liver or kidney cancer.

This clone was recorded once. This chain links TRBV27 with TRBJ2-3; TRBD1 matches 9 bases. Germline lookup yields CDR1 MNHEY and CDR2 SMNVEV (reference sequence). This CDR3 has 13 amino acids. With V trimmed by 5 bases and J by 6 bases, 3 bases remained unmatched. Here the CDR3 DNA reads TGTGCCAGCAGTAGGACAGGGGTTGATACGCAGTATTTT. It codes for CASSRTGVDTQYF.

The chain uses TRBV15 and TRBJ1-1; TRBD1 agrees at 9 bases. Trimming cost V 2 bases and J 4 bases; bases outside gene matches: 11. From germline, CDR1 is LNHNV and CDR2 YYDKDF (reference sequence). There are 17 residues in the CDR3. CDR3 amino acids: CATSRTGTGSGTTEAFF. In DNA, the CDR3 is TGTGCCACCAGCAGAACCGGGACAGGGTCGGGAACCACTGAAGCTTTCTTT.

The gene calls are TRBV4-3 and TRBJ1-6; no clear D gene. The germline CDR1 and CDR2 sequences are LGHNA and YSLEER. V lost 0 bases to trimming and J lost 7 bases, with 13 bases between them. There are 16 residues in the CDR3. The CDR3 loop reads CASSQDPRGGNSPLHF. In DNA, the CDR3 is TGCGCCAGCAGCCAAGATCCTCGGGGAGGGAATTCACCCCTCCACTTT.

The genes are TRBV7-2 and TRBJ1-2; no clear D gene. V was cut by 0 bases and J by 12 bases, with 11 bases left in between. The CDR3 spans 12 residues. Germline values: CDR1 SGHTA, CDR2 FQGNSA. The CDR3 protein is CASSLANGLDTF. Written as DNA, the CDR3 is TGTGCCAGCAGCTTAGCGAACGGGCTGGACACCTTC.

The chain joins TRBV28 to TRBJ1-2; TRBD1 might be the D (5 bases). This CDR3 has 13 amino acids. CDR1 and CDR2 (germline): MDHEN, SYDVKM. Trimming took off 5 bases at V and 0 bases at J, with 7 bases between the two ends. Here the CDR3 reads CASSPTANYGYTF. CDR3 coding DNA: TGTGCCAGCAGTCCGACAGCTAACTATGGCTACACCTTC.

The chain combines TRBV5-1 with TRBJ2-7; 11 bases are a match to TRBD2. Germline loops: CDR1 SGHRS, CDR2 YFSETQ. This CDR3 comprises 15 residues. V gave up 1 base and J gave up 6 bases; unmatched junction bases: 6. The CDR3 protein is CASSLQTSGTREQYF. The CDR3 DNA reads as TGCGCCAGCAGCTTGCAGACTAGCGGGACTCGCGAGCAGTACTTC.

V gene TRBV9 combines with J gene TRBJ2-1; TRBD2 aligns across 7 bases. The CDR3 contains 19 residues. Germline V lookup: CDR1 SGDLS, CDR2 YYNGEE. The V and J ends lost 4 bases and 4 bases, in that order; junction bases with no gene match: 20. CDR3 DNA: TGTGCCAGCAGCAGGAAACCCCCGGGACTACCGTCTTGGTACAATGAGCAGTTCTTC. It codes for CASSRKPPGLPSWYNEQFF.

J is TRBJ1-5 and V is TRBV19, with D tentatively TRBD1 (5 bases). V was trimmed by 4 bases and J by 2 bases, leaving 12 bases between them. Germline assignment: CDR1 LNHDA and CDR2 SQIVND (reference sequence). This CDR3 is built from 15 residues. The CDR3, as DNA: TGTGCCAGTAGTAGCCAGGGAGGAGGCAATCAGCCCCAGCATTTT. It translates to CASSSQGGGNQPQHF.

The CDR3 loop reads CASSQGWTGDGEQYF. DNA for the CDR3: TGCGCCAGCAGCCAAGGCTGGACAGGGGATGGAGAGCAGTACTTC. The rearrangement joins TRBV4-1 to TRBJ2-7; 9 bases match TRBD1. Germline values: CDR1 MGHRA, CDR2 YSYEKL. CDR3 size: 15 residues. V dropped 1 base and J dropped 7; count of bases not matched to a gene: 8.

The V call is TRBV5-6, the J call TRBJ2-7, with D perhaps TRBD1 or TRBD2 (5 bases each). The CDR3 spans 17 residues. V shed 6 bases and J shed 3 bases, with 25 bases lying between them. Germline assignment: CDR1 SGHDT and CDR2 YYEEEE. CDR3 region: CASTWVRATGSNYEQYF. The CDR3 coding sequence is TGTGCCAGCACCTGGGTGAGGGCAACAGGATCGAACTACGAGCAGTACTTC. Full variable domain (remainder filled in from reference TRBV5-6 and TRBJ2-7): DAGVTQSPTHLIKTRGQQVTLRCSPKSGHDTVSWYQQALGQGPQFIFQYYEEEERQRGNFPDRFSGHQFPNYSSELNVNALLLGDSALYLCASTWVRATGSNYEQYFGPGTRLTVT.

This clone was observed a single time. The V call is TRBV5-6, the J call TRBJ2-3, with TRBD1 matching over 8 bases. The V segment lost 3 bases and the J segment 0 bases; nucleotides outside the gene matches: 6. The CDR3 sequence is 16 residues long. Germline V gene lookup returns CDR1 SGHDT and CDR2 YYEEEE. The CDR3 DNA sequence: TGTGCCAGCAGCTCAGCTGGGACAGGAAGCACAGATACGCAGTATTTT. Amino acids: CASSSAGTGSTDTQYF.

This chain uses TRBV29-1 with TRBJ1-2; D unclear. The CDR3 length is 15 residues. V was pared by 0 bases and J by 2 bases, with 13 bases between. The germline V gene encodes CDR1 SQVTM and CDR2 ANQGSEA. In DNA, the CDR3 is TGCAGCGTTGAAGACCCCCTCTTTGGGAACTATGGCTACACCTTC. Its translation: CSVEDPLFGNYGYTF.

Of note for this clone: The same CDR3 is also encoded by other DNA sequences in this sample. The chain couples TRBV5-1 to TRBJ2-6; D remains unclear. The V end was cut by 0 bases, the J end by 1 base, with 5 bases between. The CDR3 extends over 15 amino acids. Germline CDR1 and CDR2: SGHRS and YFSETQ. The CDR3 nucleotides read TGCGCCAGCAGCTTGGAGTATTCTGGGGCCAACGTCCTGACTTTC. It is translated as CASSLEYSGANVLTF.

The genes are TRBV5-6 and TRBJ1-1; D gene unclear. The CDR3 extends over 11 amino acids. Germline CDR1 SGHDT, CDR2 YYEEEE. The germline V and J ends were trimmed by 2 bases and 4 bases, with 3 bases remaining between them. The CDR3 is CASSFRTEAFF. The CDR3 DNA reads as TGTGCCAGCAGCTTTCGCACTGAAGCTTTCTTT.

J is TRBJ2-5 and V is TRBV7-8, with 10 bases matching TRBD2. The germline CDR1 and CDR2 sequences are SGHVS and FQNEAQ. The CDR3 runs to 15 residues. The junction had 5 bases not matched to a gene; V was cut back by 3 bases and J by 4 bases. CDR3 amino acids: CASSFSGGPPETQYF. DNA of the CDR3: TGTGCCAGCAGCTTTAGCGGGGGGCCCCCAGAGACCCAGTACTTC.

The chain combines TRBV7-9 with TRBJ2-1; 7 bases are a match to TRBD1. CDR3 length: 14 amino acids. The germline V gene has CDR1 SEHNR and CDR2 FQNEAQ (reference sequence). V was pared by 1 base and J by 6 bases, with 3 bases of the junction left unmatched. CDR3 in DNA: TGTGCCAGCAGCTTAGGACAGGGCCCCAATGAGCAGTTCTTC. Translated, it gives CASSLGQGPNEQFF.

J is TRBJ1-1 and V is TRBV5-6; D possibly corresponds to TRBD1 (6 bases). CDR3 length: 16 amino acids. Trimming left V 0 bases short and J 4 bases short, with 16 bases between. Germline CDR1 is SGHDT and CDR2 is YYEEEE. The CDR3 bases are TGTGCCAGCAGCTTGGTACAGGGCAGGGTGAGCACTGAAGCTTTCTTT. Translation: CASSLVQGRVSTEAFF.

The rearrangement links TRBV11-2 to TRBJ2-3; possible D gene TRBD1, 6 bases. The CDR3 extends over 15 amino acids. The V and J ends lost 2 bases and 4 bases respectively, with 13 bases between them. Germline CDR1 is SGHAT and CDR2 is FQNNGV. CDR3 sequence (DNA): TGTGCCAGCAGCTTAAGTAGGGGGAGCTCAGATACGCAGTATTTT. It encodes CASSLSRGSSDTQYF.

J is TRBJ1-3 and V is TRBV5-6; no definite D call. Trimming took off 0 bases at V and 3 bases at J, with 7 bases between the two ends. The CDR3 covers 14 residues. Germline V gene sequence: CDR1 SGHDT, CDR2 YYEEEE. CDR3 nucleotides: TGTGCCAGCAGCTTGGCAGGTTATGGAAACACCATATATTTT. Translated, it gives CASSLAGYGNTIYF.

The chain carries TRBV30 and TRBJ1-1; D remains unclear. The CDR3 runs to 13 residues. Germline V gene sequence: CDR1 GTSNPN, CDR2 SVGIG (reference sequence). The V and J ends lost 8 bases and 2 bases respectively, with 15 bases between them. CDR3 coding DNA: TGTGCCCGGGCCCCGAGACTTAACACTGAAGCTTTCTTT. Protein: CARAPRLNTEAFF.

The J gene is TRBJ2-1, the V gene TRBV20-1; no definite D call. CDR1 and CDR2 from the germline V gene are DFQATT and SNEGSKA (reference sequence). V was trimmed by 3 bases and J by 4 bases, leaving 4 bases between them. The CDR3 has 11 amino acids. This CDR3 reads CSARYYNEQFF. The CDR3, as DNA: TGCAGTGCTAGGTATTACAATGAGCAGTTCTTC.

This clone turned up a few times. This rearrangement joins TRBV6-1 to TRBJ1-1; D gene ambiguous. The CDR3 runs to 13 residues. V was shortened by 0 bases and J by 4 bases, with 6 bases between the two germline ends. In germline, CDR1 is MNHNS, CDR2 SASEGT. CDR3: CASSEARVTEAFF. As DNA, the CDR3 is TGTGCCAGCAGTGAAGCTCGAGTCACTGAAGCTTTCTTT.